Below are 20 T cell receptor beta chains sequenced from a single sample in a study of CD8 T cells in ankylosing spondylitis. Whole-study findings and limits: Among TCR beta sequences, a motif of eight or nine highly homologous variants appeared characteristic of ankylosing spondylitis blood.

For these TCRs, the target antigens are not known. TCRdb used MiXCR to reprocess the 5' RACE reads, holding one entry per CDR3 protein. Here the sample spans a few hundred thousand distinct CDR3 sequences, 20% to 25% being singletons. Sequenced: blood, either unsorted or a sorted T cell fraction (not recorded which). These receptors came from a male donor with ankylosing spondylitis.

This clonotype was counted a few times. This chain joins TRBV2 and TRBJ1-2; D possibly corresponds to TRBD1 (6 bases). V was cut by 0 bases and J by 4 bases, with 9 bases left in between. Germline CDR1 reads SNHLY; CDR2 reads FYNNEI. The CDR3 sequence is 14 residues long. The CDR3 coding sequence is TGTGCCAGCAGTGAAGCTCAGGGGTCCTATGGCTACACCTTC. Its translation: CASSEAQGSYGYTF.

The chain couples TRBV3-1 to TRBJ1-5; D call uncertain. Looked up from germline, CDR1 is LGHDT and CDR2 is YNNKEL (reference sequence). Trimming pared 1 base from V and 3 bases from J, leaving 7 bases between. The CDR3 sequence is 14 residues long. The CDR3 DNA reads as TGTGCCAGCAGCCAAGGGTCAGCCAATCAGCCCCAGCATTTT. This encodes CASSQGSANQPQHF.

The chain has TRBV18 and TRBJ2-1; a possible D gene is TRBD1 (6 bases). Germline loops: CDR1 KGHSH, CDR2 LQKENI. Trimming stripped 5 bases from V and 10 bases from J, with 21 bases between. This CDR3 has 15 amino acids. The CDR3 loop is CASSSSGQTSGEQFF. As DNA, the CDR3 is TGTGCCAGCTCATCGAGCGGACAGACATCAGGGGAGCAGTTCTTC.

Only a few counts were recorded for this clonotype. The chain is built from TRBV5-1 and TRBJ2-7; a possible D gene is TRBD1 (5 bases). V gave up 1 base and J gave up 2 bases, with 16 bases separating them. The CDR3 consists of 16 residues. Looked up from germline, CDR1 is SGHRS and CDR2 is YFSETQ. This CDR3 is CASSLRGPPGAYEQYF. The CDR3 nucleotides read TGCGCCAGCAGCTTGAGGGGCCCGCCAGGTGCCTACGAGCAGTACTTC.

The rearrangement joins TRBV29-1 to TRBJ2-7, with D possibly being TRBD2 (6 bases). This CDR3 is 13 amino acids long. CDR1 SQVTM and CDR2 ANQGSEA come from the germline V gene. Trimming took off 5 bases at V and 7 bases at J, with 18 bases between the two ends. The CDR3 reads CSVPYGISGEQYF. CDR3 coding DNA: TGCAGCGTTCCATATGGGATTAGCGGAGAGCAGTACTTC.

The sample holds a few counts of this clonotype. V gene TRBV5-1 combines with J gene TRBJ2-2; 10 nucleotides align to TRBD2. V lost 4 bases and J lost 0; bases outside the gene matches: 9. CDR3 length: 18 residues. Germline V gene lookup returns CDR1 SGHRS and CDR2 YFSETQ. DNA for the CDR3: TGCGCCAGCAGCGACCGGACTAGCGGTCTTACGAACACCGGGGAGCTGTTTTTT. Protein: CASSDRTSGLTNTGELFF.

This clonotype was detected only a few times. The chain uses TRBV7-6 and TRBJ1-1, with D possibly being TRBD1 (5 bases). Germline CDR1 is SGHVS and CDR2 is FNYEAQ. V was trimmed by 5 bases and J by 4 bases, leaving 14 bases between them. The CDR3 is 14 residues long. The CDR3 DNA is TGTGCCAGCAGCCTTTTAAGGGGTGGCACTGAAGCTTTCTTT. Amino acid sequence: CASSLLRGGTEAFF.

This clonotype has more than one count but fewer than ten. V usage is TRBV29-1 and J usage is TRBJ2-7, with 8 bases lining up with TRBD1. Germline loops: CDR1 SQVTM, CDR2 ANQGSEA. J was trimmed by 0 bases and V by 4 bases; bases with no gene match: 2. CDR3 size: 13 residues. The CDR3 nucleotides are TGCAGCGTTGGGGACAGGTTCTCCTACGAGCAGTACTTC. It codes for CSVGDRFSYEQYF.

This sequence joins TRBV19 and TRBJ2-7; TRBD2 matches 9 bases. Germline loops: CDR1 LNHDA, CDR2 SQIVND (reference sequence). Losses at the gene ends were 5 bases for V and 6 bases for J; bases not matched to a gene: 5. The CDR3 is 13 residues long. The CDR3 sequence is CASSHSGRSEQYF. Here the CDR3 DNA reads TGTGCCAGTAGTCACAGCGGGAGGTCCGAGCAGTACTTC.

This clonotype was recorded many times. The J gene is TRBJ2-3, the V gene TRBV9, with 7 nucleotides matching TRBD2. The germline CDR1 and CDR2 sequences are SGDLS and YYNGEE. V shed 0 bases, J shed 12 bases, and the junction held 4 bases outside the gene matches. The CDR3 is 12 amino acids. The CDR3 coding sequence is TGTGCCAGCAGCGTAGCGGGGGGATTTCAGTATTTT. Translation gives CASSVAGGFQYF.

The CDR3 loop is CSARSTRTSGRDEQFF. In nucleotides, the CDR3 is TGCAGTGCTAGATCCACCCGGACTAGCGGGAGGGATGAGCAGTTCTTC. V gene TRBV20-1 combines with J gene TRBJ2-1; TRBD2 matches at 15 bases. The CDR3 sequence is 16 residues long. The germline V gene encodes CDR1 DFQATT and CDR2 SNEGSKA (reference sequence). V lost 2 bases, J lost 8 bases, and 7 bases stayed unmatched.

J is TRBJ2-1 and V is TRBV18, with D uncertain. CDR1 and CDR2 from the germline V gene are KGHSH and LQKENI. The CDR3 runs 12 residues. V gave up 3 bases and J gave up 9 bases, with 9 bases separating them. Written as DNA, the CDR3 is TGTGCCAGCTCACCCCAGCGCGCTGAGCAGTTCTTC. Translating it yields CASSPQRAEQFF.

This clonotype was found a few times. The gene calls are TRBV6-2 or TRBV6-3 and TRBJ2-4, with D perhaps TRBD1 (7 bases). The germline CDR1 and CDR2 sequences are MNHEY and SVGEGT. Trimming pared 6 bases from V and 4 bases from J, leaving 16 bases between. The CDR3 is 15 residues long. CDR3 in amino acids: CASRAPGGLKNIQYF. Written as DNA, the CDR3 is TGTGCCAGCAGAGCCCCAGGGGGACTTAAAAACATTCAGTACTTC.

This clonotype has more than one count but fewer than ten. This chain connects TRBV12-3 or TRBV12-4 to TRBJ2-2, with 8 bases matching TRBD1. The CDR3 loop spans 14 amino acids. With 7 bases clipped from V and 6 bases from J, the junction kept 7 bases outside the gene matches. CDR3 in DNA: TGTGCCAGCACCCCGACAGGGGAGGCCGGGGAGCTGTTTTTT. Protein: CASTPTGEAGELFF.

This chain connects TRBV4-1 to TRBJ2-2; D possibly corresponds to TRBD2 (6 bases). CDR3 size: 14 residues. CDR1 MGHRA and CDR2 YSYEKL come from the germline V gene. V gave up 0 bases and J gave up 9 bases, with 11 bases separating them. The CDR3 region is CASSQDRRVRELFF. The CDR3 DNA follows: TGCGCCAGCAGCCAAGATCGGAGGGTCCGGGAGCTGTTTTTT.

This clonotype appeared many times. This chain joins TRBV29-1 and TRBJ2-7; 9 bases fit TRBD2. Germline V CDR1 and CDR2: SQVTM, ANQGSEA. Trimming at V came to 2 bases and at J to 4 bases, leaving 6 bases not matched to a gene. This CDR3 is 14 amino acids long. The CDR3 DNA reads as TGCAGCGTTGAAAGTAGCGGGGGAGGGTACGAGCAGTACTTC. Translation gives CSVESSGGGYEQYF.

V gene TRBV7-9 combines with J gene TRBJ2-4; possible D gene TRBD2, 6 bases. Germline V CDR1 and CDR2: SEHNR, FQNEAQ (reference sequence). This CDR3 comprises 16 residues. The V end lost 2 bases, the J end lost 0 bases, and 11 bases lay between the germline ends. The CDR3 loop is CASSLYGGVAKNIQYF. Here the CDR3 DNA reads TGTGCCAGCAGCTTATACGGCGGGGTAGCCAAAAACATTCAGTACTTC.

This clonotype occurred a few times. V usage is TRBV18 and J usage is TRBJ1-1; no clear D. The V gene lost 2 bases and the J gene lost 3 bases, with 10 bases spanning the gap. Per the germline V gene, CDR1 is KGHSH and CDR2 is LQKENI. There are 14 residues in the CDR3. DNA of the CDR3: TGTGCCAGCTCACCAGGGGTCAAGGACACTGAAGCTTTCTTT. It translates to CASSPGVKDTEAFF.

The gene calls are TRBV11-3 and TRBJ2-7; 8 bases align to TRBD1. This CDR3 has 15 amino acids. Germline V gives CDR1 SGHNT, CDR2 YENEEA. V gave up 3 bases and J gave up 2 bases; unmatched junction bases: 6. CDR3 sequence: CASSFSGTGPYEQYF. The CDR3 region has the DNA TGTGCCAGCAGCTTCAGTGGGACAGGACCCTACGAGCAGTACTTC.

V is TRBV5-1 and J is TRBJ2-7; TRBD2 agrees at 10 bases. V shed 1 base and J 3 bases; nucleotides not matched to a gene: 4. The CDR3 is made up of 15 amino acids. Germline assignment: CDR1 SGHRS and CDR2 YFSETQ. As DNA, the CDR3 is TGCGCCAGCAGCTTGTCTACTAGCGGGAACTACGAGCAGTACTTC. Amino acids: CASSLSTSGNYEQYF.